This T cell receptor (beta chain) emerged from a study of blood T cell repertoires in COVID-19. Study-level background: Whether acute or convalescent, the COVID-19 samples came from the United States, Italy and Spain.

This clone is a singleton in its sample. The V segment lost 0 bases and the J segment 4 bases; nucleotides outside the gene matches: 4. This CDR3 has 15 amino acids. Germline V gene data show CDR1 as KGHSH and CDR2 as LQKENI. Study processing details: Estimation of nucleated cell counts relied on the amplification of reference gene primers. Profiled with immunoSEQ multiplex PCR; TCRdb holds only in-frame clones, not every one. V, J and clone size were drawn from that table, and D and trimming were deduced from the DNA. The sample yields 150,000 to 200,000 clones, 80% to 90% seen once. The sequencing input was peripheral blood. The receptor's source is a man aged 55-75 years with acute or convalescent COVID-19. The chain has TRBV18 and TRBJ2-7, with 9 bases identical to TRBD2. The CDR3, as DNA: TGTGCCAGCTCACCACCCCCCAGCGGGAGGTACGAGCAGTACTTC. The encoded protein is CASSPPPSGRYEQYF.